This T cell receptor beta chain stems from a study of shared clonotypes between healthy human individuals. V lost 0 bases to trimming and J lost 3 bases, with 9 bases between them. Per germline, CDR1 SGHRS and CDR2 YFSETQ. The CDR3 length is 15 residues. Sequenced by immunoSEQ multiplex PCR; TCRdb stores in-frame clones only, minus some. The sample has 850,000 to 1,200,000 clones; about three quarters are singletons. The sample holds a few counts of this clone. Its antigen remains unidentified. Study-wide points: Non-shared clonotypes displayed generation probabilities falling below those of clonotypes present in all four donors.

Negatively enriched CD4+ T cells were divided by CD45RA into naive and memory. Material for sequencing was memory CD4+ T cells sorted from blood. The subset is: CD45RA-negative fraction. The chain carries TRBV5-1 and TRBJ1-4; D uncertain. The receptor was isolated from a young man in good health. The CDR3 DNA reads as TGCGCCAGCAGCTTGGCCTTACAGTCTAATGAAAAACTGTTTTTT. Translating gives CASSLALQSNEKLFF.